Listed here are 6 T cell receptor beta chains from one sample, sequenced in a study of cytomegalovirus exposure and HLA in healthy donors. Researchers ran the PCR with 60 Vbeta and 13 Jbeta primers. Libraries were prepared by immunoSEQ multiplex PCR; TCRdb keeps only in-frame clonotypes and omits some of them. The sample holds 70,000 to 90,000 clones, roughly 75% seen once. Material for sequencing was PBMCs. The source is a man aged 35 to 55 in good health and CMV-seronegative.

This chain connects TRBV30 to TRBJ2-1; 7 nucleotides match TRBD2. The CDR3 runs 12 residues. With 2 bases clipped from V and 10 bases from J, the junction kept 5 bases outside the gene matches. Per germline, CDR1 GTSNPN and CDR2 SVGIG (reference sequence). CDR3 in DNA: TGTGCCTGGAGTCCGACTAGCAGGGAGCAGTTCTTC. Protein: CAWSPTSREQFF.

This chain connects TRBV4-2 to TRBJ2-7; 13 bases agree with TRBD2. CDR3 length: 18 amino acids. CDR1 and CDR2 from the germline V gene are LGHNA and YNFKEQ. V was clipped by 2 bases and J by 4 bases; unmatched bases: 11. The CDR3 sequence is CASSQPIGLAGDHYEQYF. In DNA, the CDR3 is TGTGCCAGCAGCCAACCTATCGGACTAGCGGGAGATCATTACGAGCAGTACTTC.

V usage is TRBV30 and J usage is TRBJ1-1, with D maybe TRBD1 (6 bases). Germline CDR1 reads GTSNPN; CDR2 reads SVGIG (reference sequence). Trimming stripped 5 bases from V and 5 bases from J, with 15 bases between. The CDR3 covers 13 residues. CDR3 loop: CAWWDMGGTEAFF. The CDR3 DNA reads TGTGCCTGGTGGGACATGGGGGGGACTGAAGCTTTCTTT.

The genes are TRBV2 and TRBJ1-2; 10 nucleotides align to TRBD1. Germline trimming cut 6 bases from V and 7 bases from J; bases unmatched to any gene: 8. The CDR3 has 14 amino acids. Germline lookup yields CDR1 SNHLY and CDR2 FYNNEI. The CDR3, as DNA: TGTGCCAGCAGAACCGACAGGGGGCACGGTGGCTACACCTTC. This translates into CASRTDRGHGGYTF.

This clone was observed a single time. The chain's CDR3 is CASSDPGTPLGEQYF. DNA for the CDR3: TGTGCCAGCAGCGACCCCGGGACACCGCTTGGGGAGCAGTACTTC. The chain joins TRBV7-6 to TRBJ2-7; D perhaps matches TRBD1 (6 bases). The CDR3 spans 15 residues. V was trimmed by 5 bases and J by 7 bases, leaving 21 bases between them. Germline CDR1 reads SGHVS; CDR2 reads FNYEAQ.

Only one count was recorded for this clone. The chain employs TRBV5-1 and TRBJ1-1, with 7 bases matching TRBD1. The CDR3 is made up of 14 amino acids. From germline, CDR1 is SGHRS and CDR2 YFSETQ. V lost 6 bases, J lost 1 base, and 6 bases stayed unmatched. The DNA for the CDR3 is TGCGCCAGCACTAGGGGGCCTCAGAACACTGAAGCTTTCTTT. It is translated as CASTRGPQNTEAFF.